Described below is a single T cell receptor (beta chain) sequence and its context. The antigen is unknown. This sample is part of a study of cytotoxic CD8 clonotypes in ibrutinib-treated CLL. Looking at the study overall: The response samples were taken once patients had been treated for a median of approximately 13 months, range 6 to 36. Study-wide points: Clonality increased at ibrutinib response, then returned toward baseline at progression. While tracking circulating CD8+ T-cell counts, baseline clonality exceeded that of age-matched healthy donors.

Depths of 1 in 200,000 to 1 in 1 million T cells were the sequencing target. Assay used: immunoSEQ multiplex PCR; TCRdb lists only in-frame clones, some missing. The sample lists 70,000 to 85,000 clones, approximately 80% occurring once. CDR3 length equals 13 residues. V lost 1 base and J lost 2, with 6 bases in between. Germline V lookup: CDR1 SGDLS, CDR2 YYNGEE. The receptor was derived from a human donor with chronic lymphocytic leukemia. Sequenced here: PBMCs, sampled at disease progression, from a patient treated with ibrutinib. This chain uses TRBV9 with TRBJ1-2; D may be TRBD1 (6 bases). The CDR3 DNA sequence: TGTGCCAGCAGCGTACAGGGGAACTATGGCTACACCTTC. Its translation is CASSVQGNYGYTF.